Following are 20 T cell receptor beta chains from one sample sequenced in a study of blood T cell repertoires in COVID-19. Repertoires were generated with immunoSEQ multiplex PCR, while TCRdb's copy carries only in-frame clones and drops some. The sample holds roughly 340,000 clones, around 87% seen once. The sample consisted of peripheral blood. Receptor source: a woman in her forties or fifties with COVID-19, enrolled during active disease.

The chain joins TRBV6-2 or TRBV6-3 to TRBJ2-7, with 8 bases identical to TRBD2. Germline lookup yields CDR1 MNHEY and CDR2 SVGEGT. The CDR3 is 14 amino acids. V lost 5 bases to trimming and J lost 3 bases; unmatched junction nucleotides: 6. In DNA, the CDR3 is TGTGCCAGCAGTAAGTGGACTAGCTTCTACGAGCAGTACTTC. This codes for CASSKWTSFYEQYF.

This chain connects TRBV14 to TRBJ1-2; 8 bases match TRBD1. The CDR3 consists of 15 residues. Germline CDR1 is SGHDN and CDR2 is FVKESK. The trim removed 5 bases at V and 3 bases at J, leaving 8 bases unmatched. Written as DNA, the CDR3 is TGTGCCAGCAGCTCCTCCGGGACAGGTGACTATGGCTACACCTTC. This encodes CASSSSGTGDYGYTF. Full variable domain (outside the CDR3, taken from reference TRBV14 and TRBJ1-2): EAGVTQFPSHSVIEKGQTVTLRCDPISGHDNLYWYRRVMGKEIKFLLHFVKESKQDESGMPNNRFLAERTGGTYSTLKVQPAELEDSGVYFCASSSSGTGDYGYTFGSGTRLTVV.

The chain links TRBV15 to TRBJ1-2; TRBD1 is a possible D gene (5 bases). V shed 1 base and J shed 6 bases, with 18 bases lying between them. The CDR3 has 16 residues. The germline CDR1 and CDR2 sequences are LNHNV and YYDKDF (reference sequence). The CDR3 DNA is TGTGCCACCAGCAGAGCCGGGTTGGGCCAGGGAAATGGCTACACCTTC. Translating it yields CATSRAGLGQGNGYTF.

The rearrangement links TRBV30 to TRBJ1-3; D perhaps matches TRBD1 (5 bases). In germline, CDR1 is GTSNPN, CDR2 SVGIG (reference sequence). There are 16 residues in the CDR3. The V end was cut by 3 bases, the J end by 5 bases, with 20 bases between. The CDR3 loop is CAWRGGAGARRNTIYF. The CDR3 DNA is TGTGCCTGGAGGGGAGGGGCCGGCGCAAGGAGAAACACCATATATTTT.

This chain connects TRBV6-5 to TRBJ2-7; D may be TRBD1 (6 bases). The CDR3 sequence is 15 residues long. From germline, CDR1 is MNHEY and CDR2 SVGAGI. Trimming shortened V by 4 bases and J by 1 base, and 14 bases separated the two germline ends. The CDR3 bases are TGTGCCAGCAGTTGGGTAGCCGGGACATCCTACGAGCAGTACTTC. Protein: CASSWVAGTSYEQYF.

As regards this clone: Other DNA sequences in this specimen translate into the identical CDR3. The genes are TRBV29-1 and TRBJ1-2; 12 positions match TRBD1. V lost 4 bases, J lost 8 bases, and 5 bases stayed unmatched. The CDR3 is 13 amino acids. Germline CDR1 and CDR2: SQVTM and ANQGSEA. The CDR3 region has the DNA TGCAGCGTTGTGGGACAGGGGGCGTGGGGCTACACCTTC. Encoded protein: CSVVGQGAWGYTF.

The chain combines TRBV30 with TRBJ1-2; 10 nucleotides match TRBD1. Germline lookup yields CDR1 GTSNPN and CDR2 SVGIG (reference sequence). After removal of 4 bases from V and 6 bases from J, the junction contained 11 bases not matched to a gene. The CDR3 is 15 residues long. The CDR3 region is CAWNDRTGGFNGYTF. CDR3 nucleotide sequence: TGTGCCTGGAATGATAGGACAGGGGGTTTCAATGGCTACACCTTC.

The chain joins TRBV9 to TRBJ2-1; D possibly corresponds to TRBD1 (5 bases). CDR3 size: 15 residues. The germline CDR1 and CDR2 sequences are SGDLS and YYNGEE. The V and J ends lost 2 bases and 5 bases respectively, with 14 bases between them. The CDR3 nucleotides read TGTGCCAGCAGCGTCGTAGGGGTTCTGGACAATGAGCAGTTCTTC. This sequence encodes CASSVVGVLDNEQFF.

The V gene is TRBV6-5, the J gene TRBJ2-3; D is possibly TRBD2 (7 bases). Trimming removed 4 bases from V and 2 bases from J, with 16 bases in between. The CDR3 loop spans 16 amino acids. From germline, CDR1 is MNHEY and CDR2 SVGAGI. CDR3 in amino acids: CASSSPGGPNTDTQYF. The CDR3 DNA follows: TGTGCCAGCAGTTCCCCGGGGGGCCCAAACACAGATACGCAGTATTTT.

The chain couples TRBV7-8 to TRBJ2-5, with 7 nucleotides matching TRBD2. Germline trimming cut 7 bases from V and 2 bases from J; bases unmatched to any gene: 7. Germline V gives CDR1 SGHVS, CDR2 FQNEAQ. There are 14 residues in the CDR3. CDR3 sequence: CASKGGPWQETQYF. Written as DNA, the CDR3 is TGTGCCAGCAAGGGAGGGCCGTGGCAAGAGACCCAGTACTTC.

V and J are TRBV7-8 and TRBJ2-1, with TRBD2 matching over 8 bases. V lost 3 bases, J lost 4 bases, and 8 bases stayed unmatched. Germline values: CDR1 SGHVS, CDR2 FQNEAQ. The CDR3 covers 16 residues. Here the CDR3 reads CASSLVAGGDYNEQFF. DNA of the CDR3: TGTGCCAGCAGCTTGGTGGCGGGAGGCGATTACAATGAGCAGTTCTTC.

The rearrangement links TRBV10-1 to TRBJ2-2; TRBD1 might be the D (6 bases). CDR3 length equals 13 residues. The germline V and J ends were trimmed by 5 bases and 6 bases, with 10 bases remaining between them. Germline values: CDR1 WNHNN, CDR2 SYGVQD (reference sequence). CDR3 in DNA: TGCGCCAGCAGTACACAGGGACCCGGGGAGCTGTTTTTT. It translates to CASSTQGPGELFF.

V and J are TRBV7-2 and TRBJ2-5; 11 nucleotides agree with TRBD2. The V segment lost 3 bases and the J segment 3 bases; nucleotides outside the gene matches: 3. This CDR3 has 15 residues. The germline CDR1 and CDR2 sequences are SGHTA and FQGNSA. This CDR3 is CASSFLSGREETQYF. The CDR3 DNA reads TGTGCCAGCAGCTTCCTTAGCGGGAGGGAAGAGACCCAGTACTTC.

The rearrangement joins TRBV2 to TRBJ1-5; 9 bases line up with TRBD1. Germline V gene sequence: CDR1 SNHLY, CDR2 FYNNEI. V was clipped by 6 bases and J by 5 bases; unmatched bases: 5. The CDR3 has 14 amino acids. CDR3 sequence reads: CASRGQGNYQPQHF. The CDR3 bases are TGTGCCAGCAGGGGACAGGGAAACTATCAGCCCCAGCATTTT.

This clone was counted at least ten times. The chain employs TRBV19 and TRBJ2-1; 9 nucleotides match TRBD2. From germline, CDR1 is LNHDA and CDR2 SQIVND (reference sequence). The trim removed 7 bases at V and 4 bases at J, leaving 8 bases unmatched. The CDR3 loop spans 15 amino acids. The CDR3: CASTSGVSGYNEQFF. The CDR3 bases are TGTGCCAGTACTAGCGGGGTATCTGGGTACAATGAGCAGTTCTTC.

The CDR3 DNA is TGTGCCTGGACAGGGAACACCGGGGAGCTGTTTTTT. Protein sequence: CAWTGNTGELFF. The V and J genes are TRBV30 and TRBJ2-2; D is undetermined. Germline V gene lookup returns CDR1 GTSNPN and CDR2 SVGIG (reference sequence). V lost 4 bases, J lost 1 base, and 4 bases lay in between. The CDR3 loop spans 12 amino acids.

The V gene is TRBV7-8, the J gene TRBJ2-7; TRBD2 matches 7 bases. Germline V CDR1 and CDR2: SGHVS, FQNEAQ. The CDR3 extends over 16 amino acids. Losses at the gene ends were 5 bases for V and 0 bases for J; bases not matched to a gene: 10. CDR3 region: CASSQIMGGSSYEQYF. CDR3 coding DNA: TGTGCCAGCAGCCAGATCATGGGCGGGAGCTCCTACGAGCAGTACTTC.

The chain carries TRBV29-1 and TRBJ2-7, with TRBD2 matching 7 bases. This CDR3 spans 13 amino acids. With V trimmed by 3 bases and J by 0 bases, 2 bases remained unmatched. The V gene's germline CDR1 is SQVTM and CDR2 ANQGSEA. The CDR3 is CSVEGGNSYEQYF. Written as DNA, the CDR3 is TGCAGCGTTGAGGGGGGGAACTCCTACGAGCAGTACTTC.

The chain is built from TRBV2 and TRBJ2-2; TRBD2 aligns across 12 bases. Looked up from germline, CDR1 is SNHLY and CDR2 is FYNNEI. This CDR3 has 15 residues. Trimming removed 5 bases from V and 5 bases from J; junction bases left unmatched: 3. CDR3 residues: CASSTTSGSTGELFF. In nucleotides, the CDR3 is TGTGCCAGCAGTACGACTAGCGGGAGTACCGGGGAGCTGTTTTTT. Together with reference TRBV2 and TRBJ2-2, the CDR3 gives the full variable domain: EPEVTQTPSHQVTQMGQEVILRCVPISNHLYFYWYRQILGQKVEFLVSFYNNEISEKSEIFDDQFSVERPDGSNFTLKIRSTKLEDSAMYFCASSTTSGSTGELFFGEGSRLTVL.

This chain uses TRBV18 with TRBJ2-2; no definite D call. Trimming left V 2 bases short and J 0 bases short, with 10 bases between. CDR3 length equals 16 residues. Germline V gene lookup returns CDR1 KGHSH and CDR2 LQKENI. The DNA for the CDR3 is TGTGCCAGCTCACCAGGGCAGATAACGAACACCGGGGAGCTGTTTTTT. It is translated as CASSPGQITNTGELFF. Drawing the rest from reference TRBV18 and TRBJ2-2, the complete variable domain is NAGVMQNPRHLVRRRGQEARLRCSPMKGHSHVYWYRQLPEEGLKFMVYLQKENIIDESGMPKERFSAEFPKEGPSILRIQQVVRGDSAAYFCASSPGQITNTGELFFGEGSRLTVL.